Listed below are T cell receptor beta chains from one sample, sequenced in a study of T cells after yellow fever vaccination. Via MiXCR, TCRdb re-called the 5' RACE reads, giving one row per CDR3 protein. The repertoire includes 150,000 to 200,000 distinct CDR3 sequences, about 7% of them detected once, and over 2% sits in the top ten. The sequences come from CD4+ T cells sorted from PBMCs, collected 5 days after the first yellow fever vaccination. The receptor source for this set is a man aged 18 to 29 who received the YFV17D yellow fever vaccine. CDR3s include the opening cysteine and the closing phenylalanine or tryptophan. A D gene is named only where the DNA matches it firmly.

D gene: NA; J gene: TRBJ2-3; V gene: TRBV7-2; CDR3 protein: CASSQQQGTDTQYF
D gene: TRBD2; J gene: TRBJ2-3; V gene: TRBV11-1; CDR3 protein: CASSFGSSGGPSTDTQYF
D gene: NA; J gene: TRBJ1-5; V gene: TRBV4-3; CDR3 protein: CASSQGTHQPQHF
D gene: TRBD1; J gene: TRBJ1-1; V gene: TRBV12-3/TRBV12-4; CDR3 protein: CASSVTPQGMTEAFF
D gene: NA; J gene: TRBJ2-1; V gene: TRBV12-3/TRBV12-4; CDR3 protein: CASSPHQARYNEQFF
D gene: NA; J gene: TRBJ2-2; V gene: TRBV7-3; CDR3 protein: CASSSDPNTGELFF
D gene: NA; J gene: TRBJ2-3; V gene: TRBV5-4; CDR3 protein: CASSLMAGPDTQYF
D gene: TRBD2; J gene: TRBJ2-1; V gene: TRBV28; CDR3 protein: CASSLRKSGGTYNEQFF
D gene: TRBD1; J gene: TRBJ1-5; V gene: TRBV12-3/TRBV12-4; CDR3 protein: CASSLMKSGGFNQPQHF
D gene: NA; J gene: TRBJ2-5; V gene: TRBV11-2; CDR3 protein: CASSFNGQETQYF
D gene: TRBD1; J gene: TRBJ2-5; V gene: TRBV5-1; CDR3 protein: CASSLGQGWGKTQYF
D gene: NA; J gene: TRBJ2-1; V gene: TRBV6-2/TRBV6-3; CDR3 protein: CASSYGGNEQFF
D gene: NA; J gene: TRBJ1-6; V gene: TRBV18; CDR3 protein: CASSGGSPLHF
D gene: TRBD1; J gene: TRBJ2-3; V gene: TRBV4-3; CDR3 protein: CASSQGDRDGDTQYF
D gene: TRBD2; J gene: TRBJ2-1; V gene: TRBV18; CDR3 protein: CASSPPSSGGAQEQFF
D gene: NA; J gene: TRBJ2-7; V gene: TRBV6-5; CDR3 protein: CASSYSSQGYYEQYF
D gene: NA; J gene: TRBJ2-6; V gene: TRBV5-1; CDR3 protein: CASSLTLLAGANVLTF
D gene: TRBD1; J gene: TRBJ1-1; V gene: TRBV12-3/TRBV12-4; CDR3 protein: CASSIAGGTEAFF
D gene: NA; J gene: TRBJ2-1; V gene: TRBV7-9; CDR3 protein: CASAERGPAVF
D gene: NA; J gene: TRBJ2-2; V gene: TRBV6-5; CDR3 protein: CASSFERRNTGELFF
D gene: NA; J gene: TRBJ1-4; V gene: TRBV2; CDR3 protein: CASSEPTRENGKLFF
D gene: NA; J gene: TRBJ1-5; V gene: TRBV6-2/TRBV6-3; CDR3 protein: CASRYTGGRQPQHF
D gene: NA; J gene: TRBJ2-7; V gene: TRBV5-1; CDR3 protein: CASQQGSGRFAYEQYF
D gene: NA; J gene: TRBJ1-1; V gene: TRBV19; CDR3 protein: CASSTLVRTEAFF
D gene: TRBD2; J gene: TRBJ2-5; V gene: TRBV5-6; CDR3 protein: CASSFELAGATTIQETQYF
D gene: TRBD1; J gene: TRBJ2-5; V gene: TRBV6-5; CDR3 protein: CASSYMKGARETQYF
D gene: TRBD2; J gene: TRBJ2-1; V gene: TRBV11-3; CDR3 protein: CASSLGSGGANEQFF
D gene: TRBD1; J gene: TRBJ1-3; V gene: TRBV7-2; CDR3 protein: CASSLRSWDRGENTIYF
D gene: NA; J gene: TRBJ2-6; V gene: TRBV28; CDR3 protein: CASSPPAGANVLTF
D gene: NA; J gene: TRBJ1-6; V gene: TRBV5-1; CDR3 protein: CASSFEGRYNSPLHF
D gene: TRBD1; J gene: TRBJ1-1; V gene: TRBV20-1; CDR3 protein: CSARDPGRGKAFF
D gene: TRBD1; J gene: TRBJ2-5; V gene: TRBV6-5; CDR3 protein: CASSYDRGGETQYF
D gene: NA; J gene: TRBJ2-5; V gene: TRBV7-3; CDR3 protein: CASSLFGGQETQYF
D gene: TRBD1; J gene: TRBJ1-6; V gene: TRBV4-2; CDR3 protein: CASSQATGGSPLHF
D gene: NA; J gene: TRBJ2-1; V gene: TRBV19; CDR3 protein: CASSTRDLGLVEQFF
D gene: NA; J gene: TRBJ2-5; V gene: TRBV12-3/TRBV12-4; CDR3 protein: CASSSIGHAGETQYF
D gene: NA; J gene: TRBJ1-4; V gene: TRBV28; CDR3 protein: CASSLGTGNEKLFF
D gene: TRBD1; J gene: TRBJ1-2; V gene: TRBV25-1; CDR3 protein: CASSDGTGGAGYGYTF
D gene: NA; J gene: TRBJ1-6; V gene: TRBV9; CDR3 protein: CASSVGDGNSPLHF
D gene: TRBD1; J gene: TRBJ1-6; V gene: TRBV4-2; CDR3 protein: CASSLSRDRVTSPLHF
D gene: TRBD1; J gene: TRBJ2-5; V gene: TRBV15; CDR3 protein: CATRPGTGSQETQYF
D gene: NA; J gene: TRBJ2-1; V gene: TRBV6-2/TRBV6-3; CDR3 protein: CASSYSSQGGSSYNEQFF
D gene: TRBD1; J gene: TRBJ2-6; V gene: TRBV12-3/TRBV12-4; CDR3 protein: CASTLGQGISGANVLTF
D gene: NA; J gene: TRBJ2-7; V gene: TRBV5-1; CDR3 protein: CASSLGGAASRSYEQYF
D gene: NA; J gene: TRBJ1-6; V gene: TRBV3-1; CDR3 protein: CASSLRHSANSPLHF
D gene: NA; J gene: TRBJ2-7; V gene: TRBV15; CDR3 protein: CATSSRAPLEQYF
D gene: NA; J gene: TRBJ2-1; V gene: TRBV6-4; CDR3 protein: CASSPGFNNEQFF
D gene: TRBD2; J gene: TRBJ2-7; V gene: TRBV3-1; CDR3 protein: CASSQDPGTSYEQYF
D gene: NA; J gene: TRBJ2-3; V gene: TRBV4-3; CDR3 protein: CASSQDPSPLTDTQYF
D gene: TRBD1; J gene: TRBJ2-2; V gene: TRBV10-2; CDR3 protein: CASSETKYGQGTGELFF
D gene: NA; J gene: TRBJ2-3; V gene: TRBV12-3/TRBV12-4; CDR3 protein: CASSPRTETSTDTQYF
D gene: NA; J gene: TRBJ2-2; V gene: TRBV20-1; CDR3 protein: CSAGGRGPNTGELFF
D gene: NA; J gene: TRBJ1-2; V gene: TRBV20-1; CDR3 protein: CSASGQSYGYTF
D gene: NA; J gene: TRBJ2-1; V gene: TRBV20-1; CDR3 protein: CCARDVRGISSYNEQFF
D gene: NA; J gene: TRBJ1-5; V gene: TRBV6-5; CDR3 protein: CASSLTGVHQPQHF
D gene: TRBD1; J gene: TRBJ1-2; V gene: TRBV7-2; CDR3 protein: CASSLDRQGNGYTF
D gene: NA; J gene: TRBJ2-7; V gene: TRBV13; CDR3 protein: CASSSIGSYEQYF
D gene: TRBD2; J gene: TRBJ2-2; V gene: TRBV5-4; CDR3 protein: CASSPGLGFGELFF
D gene: NA; J gene: TRBJ1-2; V gene: TRBV12-3/TRBV12-4; CDR3 protein: CASSRGSGYTF
D gene: TRBD2; J gene: TRBJ2-1; V gene: TRBV5-1; CDR3 protein: CASSLLRGAWNEQFF